The 5 T cell receptor beta chains reported below all come from one sample, sequenced in a study of shared clonotypes between healthy human individuals. Profiled with immunoSEQ multiplex PCR; TCRdb holds only in-frame clones, not every one. The data show about 2 million clones, with roughly 95% seen just once and more than 0.95% held by the top ten. CD45RO-negative cells were positively selected for CCR7, leaving out terminally differentiated effector memory CD45RA+ cells. Material for sequencing was naive CD8+ T cells sorted from blood. The receptors shown here come from a man younger than 35 in good health.

The CDR3 loop is CASSGLAGGKADTQYF. In DNA, the CDR3 is TGTGCCAGCAGCGGACTAGCGGGGGGTAAGGCAGATACGCAGTATTTT. The gene calls are TRBV9 and TRBJ2-3, with 13 bases lining up with TRBD2. CDR1 SGDLS and CDR2 YYNGEE come from the germline V gene. The CDR3 sequence is 16 residues long. Trimming took 3 bases from V and 4 from J; bases not matched to a gene: 5.

The chain joins TRBV19 to TRBJ1-5; D possibly corresponds to TRBD1 (5 bases). The V end was cut by 10 bases, the J end by 0 bases, with 13 bases between. The length of the CDR3 is 14 residues. Looked up from germline, CDR1 is LNHDA and CDR2 is SQIVND (reference sequence). This CDR3 is CANPDTNSNQPQHF. Here the CDR3 DNA reads TGTGCCAACCCGGACACCAATAGCAATCAGCCCCAGCATTTT.

The chain uses TRBV6-6 and TRBJ2-1, with D possibly matching TRBD2 (6 bases). The germline gives CDR1 MNHNY, CDR2 SVGAGI (reference sequence). The CDR3 runs to 16 residues. V was shortened by 0 bases and J by 6 bases, with 15 bases between the two germline ends. CDR3 residues: CASSYSPGAIGNEQFF. The DNA of the CDR3 is TGTGCCAGCAGTTACTCGCCGGGAGCTATCGGCAATGAGCAGTTCTTC.

This chain connects TRBV19 to TRBJ2-7, with 11 bases matching TRBD1. The CDR3 extends over 15 amino acids. CDR1 and CDR2 (germline): LNHDA, SQIVND (reference sequence). V shed 6 bases, J shed 6 bases, and the junction held 10 bases outside the gene matches. CDR3 region: CASSITGQGDFEQYF. The DNA of the CDR3 is TGTGCCAGTAGCATAACGGGACAGGGGGATTTCGAGCAGTACTTC.

Comment on this clone: The same CDR3 arises from other DNA sequences in this sample as well. The J gene is TRBJ1-1, the V gene TRBV9, with a tentative D call TRBD1 (5 bases). The CDR3 runs 12 residues. Trimming left V 0 bases short and J 5 bases short, with 5 bases between. From germline, CDR1 is SGDLS and CDR2 YYNGEE. CDR3 residues: CASSVGQTEAFF. CDR3 DNA sequence: TGTGCCAGCAGCGTAGGACAGACTGAAGCTTTCTTT.